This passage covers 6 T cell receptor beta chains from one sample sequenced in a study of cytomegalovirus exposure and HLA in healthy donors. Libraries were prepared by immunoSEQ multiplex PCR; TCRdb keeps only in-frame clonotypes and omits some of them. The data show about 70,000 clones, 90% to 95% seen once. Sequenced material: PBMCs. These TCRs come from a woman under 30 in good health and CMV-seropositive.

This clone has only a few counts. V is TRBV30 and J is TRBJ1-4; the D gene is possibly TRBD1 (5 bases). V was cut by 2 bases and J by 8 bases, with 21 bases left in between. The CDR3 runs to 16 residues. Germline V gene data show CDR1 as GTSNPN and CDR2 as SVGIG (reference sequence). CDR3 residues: CAWSPLKGSKGEKLFF. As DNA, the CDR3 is TGTGCCTGGAGTCCCCTAAAGGGGTCAAAGGGGGAAAAACTGTTTTTT.

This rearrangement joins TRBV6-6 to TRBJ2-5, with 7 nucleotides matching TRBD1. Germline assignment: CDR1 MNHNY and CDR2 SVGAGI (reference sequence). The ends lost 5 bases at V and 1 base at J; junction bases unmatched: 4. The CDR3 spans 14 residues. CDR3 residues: CASSTRTGQETQYF. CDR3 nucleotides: TGTGCCAGCAGTACGAGGACAGGCCAAGAGACCCAGTACTTC.

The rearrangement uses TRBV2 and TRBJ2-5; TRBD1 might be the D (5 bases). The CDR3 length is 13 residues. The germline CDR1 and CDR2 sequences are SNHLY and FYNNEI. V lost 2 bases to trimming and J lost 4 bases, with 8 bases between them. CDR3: CASSETGAETQYF. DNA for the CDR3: TGTGCCAGCAGTGAAACTGGGGCAGAGACCCAGTACTTC.

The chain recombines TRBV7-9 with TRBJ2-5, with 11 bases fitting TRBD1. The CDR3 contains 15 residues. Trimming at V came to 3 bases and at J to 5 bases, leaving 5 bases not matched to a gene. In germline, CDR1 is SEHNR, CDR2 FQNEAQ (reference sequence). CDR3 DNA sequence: TGTGCCAGCAGCTTCGGACAGGGGGCGCGGGAGACCCAGTACTTC. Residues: CASSFGQGARETQYF.

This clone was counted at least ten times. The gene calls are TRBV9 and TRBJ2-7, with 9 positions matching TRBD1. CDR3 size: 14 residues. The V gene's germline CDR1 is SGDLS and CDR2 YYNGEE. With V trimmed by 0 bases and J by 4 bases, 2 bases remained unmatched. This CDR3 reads CASSVEDRGYEQYF. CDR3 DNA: TGTGCCAGCAGCGTAGAGGACAGGGGTTACGAGCAGTACTTC. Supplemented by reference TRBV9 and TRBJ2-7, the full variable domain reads DSGVTQTPKHLITATGQRVTLRCSPRSGDLSVYWYQQSLDQGLQFLIQYYNGEERAKGNILERFSAQQFPDLHSELNLSSLELGDSALYFCASSVEDRGYEQYFGPGTRLTVT.

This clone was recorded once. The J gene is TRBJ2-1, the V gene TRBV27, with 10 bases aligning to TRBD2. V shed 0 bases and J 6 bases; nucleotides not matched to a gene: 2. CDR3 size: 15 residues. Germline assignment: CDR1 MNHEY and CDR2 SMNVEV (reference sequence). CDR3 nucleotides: TGTGCCAGCAGTTTATCAGCGGGGGGGTCCAATGAGCAGTTCTTC. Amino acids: CASSLSAGGSNEQFF.